The following is a T cell receptor beta chain sequence with its context. Its antigen is undetermined. The sample originates from a study of graft-versus-host responses after intestinal transplantation. Study as a whole: Each patient got anti-thymocyte globulin induction, then tacrolimus and steroids for approximately three years.

Using immunoSEQ multiplex PCR, the repertoire was profiled, and TCRdb retains in-frame clones only, with some absent. In the table there are roughly 110,000 clones, 85% to 95% of which are singletons. Trimming at V came to 5 bases and at J to 8 bases, leaving 7 bases not matched to a gene. Germline lookup yields CDR1 GTSNPN and CDR2 SVGIG (reference sequence). The CDR3 consists of 13 residues. General study findings and limits: Recipient marrow showed GvH clones, some seen first in ileum or blood. Peak levels of circulating GvH clones tracked with early post-transplant HvG declines.

The sequence came from a human donor who was the organ donor for an intestinal transplant. This chain links TRBV30 with TRBJ2-1; TRBD2 agrees at 9 bases. The material was unstimulated CD8+ T cells sorted from spleen or lymph node cells, obtained before transplant. The CDR3 spells CAWVAGVGDEQFF. The CDR3 nucleotides read TGTGCCTGGGTAGCGGGAGTCGGGGATGAGCAGTTCTTC.